This T cell receptor beta chain was sequenced for a study of T-cell memory formation after mild COVID-19. Whole-study findings and limits: Later expanders leaned CD4+, whereas clones that contracted between day 15 and 85 were balanced CD4/CD8. Cross-reactive memory seemingly joined, as some responding clones were found in pre-infection memory. Second-wave clones reaching peak frequency on day 37 lacked confirmed SARS-CoV-2 specificity.

This clonotype was detected only a few times. Its cognate antigen is unknown. TCRdb recomputed calls from the 5' RACE reads with MiXCR, one row per CDR3 protein. The data show some 450,000 distinct CDR3 sequences, roughly 20% seen once. The germline V gene encodes CDR1 MGHRA and CDR2 YSYEKL. Deletions cut 0 bases from V and 7 bases from J, with 7 bases between. The CDR3 is 13 residues long. The chain links TRBV4-1 to TRBJ2-1; D unclear. This receptor was obtained from an adult woman who had mild COVID-19 (a few samples of this study predate the infection). Cell type and time point are not known. The sequenced material came from PBMCs or a T cell subset sorted from them (not recorded which). This CDR3 reads CASSQENRNEQFF. In nucleotides, the CDR3 is TGCGCCAGCAGCCAAGAGAATAGGAATGAGCAGTTCTTC.